Shown below are 4 T cell receptor beta chains from a single sample sequenced in a study of cytomegalovirus exposure and HLA in healthy donors. Primers included in the PCR were 60 Vbeta and 13 Jbeta primers. Profiled with immunoSEQ multiplex PCR; TCRdb holds only in-frame clones, not every one. This table holds fewer than 250,000 clones, around 78% found once. Material for sequencing was PBMCs. The receptors originated from a woman in her thirties in good health and CMV-seropositive.

The gene calls are TRBV7-9 and TRBJ1-1, with D hard to call. The germline V and J ends were trimmed by 0 bases and 8 bases, with 4 bases remaining between them. CDR3 size: 11 residues. Looked up from germline, CDR1 is SEHNR and CDR2 is FQNEAQ (reference sequence). CDR3 amino acids: CASSLAQEAFF. CDR3 coding DNA: TGTGCCAGCAGCTTAGCACAGGAAGCTTTCTTT.

This clone was found once. CDR3 sequence: CASSLGAGDYEQYF. CDR3 in DNA: TGTGCCAGCAGCCTCGGGGCGGGGGACTACGAGCAGTACTTC. The chain links TRBV7-2 to TRBJ2-7; 7 nucleotides match TRBD2. Germline CDR1 reads SGHTA; CDR2 reads FQGNSA. The ends lost 5 bases at V and 3 bases at J; junction bases unmatched: 7. CDR3 length equals 14 residues.

The genes are TRBV6-5 and TRBJ1-5; no firm D call. CDR3 length equals 15 residues. Germline loops: CDR1 MNHEY, CDR2 SVGAGI. Trimming took 4 bases from V and 0 from J, leaving 10 bases between them. The CDR3 DNA sequence: TGTGCCAGCAGTTCTACGGGGTATAGCAATCAGCCCCAGCATTTT. It codes for CASSSTGYSNQPQHF.

The chain links TRBV23-1 to TRBJ2-1; D unresolved. TRBV23-1 is an ORF for which the function is uncertain. Trimming left V 6 bases short and J 12 bases short, with 12 bases between. The CDR3 has 11 amino acids. CDR3 nucleotides: TGCGCCAGCAGCCCTAAACTACTGCAGTTCTTC. It yields the protein CASSPKLLQFF.